These T cell receptor beta chains were read from a single sample in a study of T cell repertoires in cytomegalovirus infection. TCRdb analysed the reads with MiXCR anew, one entry per CDR3 protein. The table lists around 750,000 distinct CDR3 sequences, over 25% of them singletons, with over 10% in the top ten. The antigens of these receptors remain unknown. The sample in question was cultured CD8+ T cells from PBMCs, obtained from culture after CMV antigen stimulation. The receptors stem from a human donor in good health (CMV status not recorded). Some clones in this sample may be carry-over from other donors' samples. Both conserved end residues are part of each CDR3. A D gene is named only where the DNA matches it firmly. Clone sizes are given selectively: once, few, many, or a class where the clone is expanded.

cdr3_length,d_call,v_call,j_call,clone_size,cdr3_nt,cdr3_aa
13,NA,TRBV6-5,TRBJ1-5,few,TGTGCCAGCAGTTACGTTCCTTATCAGCCCCAGCATTTT,CASSYVPYQPQHF
13,NA,TRBV15,TRBJ1-6,NA,TGTGCCACCAGTCGCTCCTCAGCCTCACCCCTCCACTTT,CATSRSSASPLHF
17,TRBD2,TRBV12-3/TRBV12-4,TRBJ2-2,few,TGTGCCAGCAGCTTCCGAACCCTAGCGGACTACACCGGGGAGCTGTTTTTT,CASSFRTLADYTGELFF
15,NA,TRBV6-6,TRBJ2-2,NA,TGTGCCAGCAGTTCCATAACACCGACCACCGGGGAGCTGTTTTTT,CASSSITPTTGELFF
14,NA,TRBV7-6,TRBJ2-1,NA,TGTGCCAGCAGCTTAGTAACAGGGCGGGATGAGCAGTTCTTC,CASSLVTGRDEQFF
16,TRBD2,TRBV7-4,TRBJ2-1,NA,TGTGCCAGCAGCTTAGACCGTCGGGGGGAGTGGGATGAGCAGTTCTTC,CASSLDRRGEWDEQFF
16,NA,TRBV29-1,TRBJ1-1,NA,TGCAGCATCTACCAACCACCGAGGGCAGGGCACACTGAAGCTTTCTTT,CSIYQPPRAGHTEAFF
14,NA,TRBV4-1,TRBJ1-2,NA,TGCGCCAGCAGCCCTCACTACGGGACCAATGGCTACACCTTC,CASSPHYGTNGYTF
15,NA,TRBV6-2/TRBV6-3,TRBJ2-7,few,TGTGCCAGCAGTAACAGGAACCCGGAGGTCTACGAGCAGTACTTC,CASSNRNPEVYEQYF
12,NA,TRBV29-1,TRBJ1-1,NA,TGCAGCGTTGCAGGAGATAGCACTGAAGCTTTCTTT,CSVAGDSTEAFF
15,TRBD1,TRBV5-6,TRBJ1-1,NA,TGTGCCAGCAGCCTACGGACAGGAGTAATTACTGAAGCTTTCTTT,CASSLRTGVITEAFF
18,TRBD2,TRBV7-9,TRBJ2-5,many,TGTGCCAGCAGCCACGGGACTAGCGGGGCTAGAAGTCAAGAGACCCAGTACTTC,CASSHGTSGARSQETQYF
14,NA,TRBV11-1,TRBJ2-2,NA,TGTGCCAGCAGCTTTAGACAGAGCGCTGGGGAGCTGTTTTTT,CASSFRQSAGELFF
15,NA,TRBV7-3,TRBJ1-1,few,TGTGCCAGCAGCTTATACAGGCCCGAAGGTACTGAAGCTTTCTTT,CASSLYRPEGTEAFF
15,NA,TRBV5-6,TRBJ1-5,NA,TGTGTCAGCAGCTCTGGATGGGGGGGAGGCCAGCCCCAGCATTTT,CVSSSGWGGGQPQHF
14,NA,TRBV4-1,TRBJ2-1,NA,TGCGCCAGTAGCCAACCCGGGAGCGTCAATGAGCAGTTCTTC,CASSQPGSVNEQFF
13,NA,TRBV27,TRBJ1-5,NA,TGTGCCAGCAGAGAGCGGGGCAATCAGCCCCAGCATTTT,CASRERGNQPQHF
12,TRBD1,TRBV6-1,TRBJ1-1,few,TGTGCCAGCAGTGAACCGGACAGGGAAGCTTTCTTT,CASSEPDREAFF
16,TRBD1,TRBV19,TRBJ2-2,few,TGTGCCACGACCGATTTGACAGGGGCGAACACCGGGGAGCTGTTTTTT,CATTDLTGANTGELFF
11,NA,TRBV15,TRBJ1-2,NA,TGTGCCACCAGCGGTGGTTATGGCTACACCTTC,CATSGGYGYTF
13,NA,TRBV29-1,TRBJ1-4,NA,TGCAGCGTTGTCGGGGGCGCGAATGAAAAACTGTTTTTT,CSVVGGANEKLFF
16,TRBD2,TRBV5-1,TRBJ2-1,few,TGCGCCAGCAGCGCAACTAGCGGGGGGGTCGTCAATGAGCAGTTCTTC,CASSATSGGVVNEQFF
16,NA,TRBV10-3,TRBJ2-1,NA,TGTGCCATCAGTGAAGGGTTCGGAACCTTAGGGGATGAGCAGTTCTTC,CAISEGFGTLGDEQFF
12,TRBD2,TRBV10-3,TRBJ2-7,NA,TGTGCCATTGGGGGGGAGACCTACGAGCAGTACTTC,CAIGGETYEQYF
18,TRBD1,TRBV6-6,TRBJ2-1,few,TGTGCCAGCAGTTACTCGATCCGAGACAGGGCTACTTACAATGAGCAGTTCTTC,CASSYSIRDRATYNEQFF
13,TRBD2,TRBV2,TRBJ2-7,NA,TGTGCCACCCCAAGGGAGGGTCACGACGAGCAGTACTTC,CATPREGHDEQYF
16,NA,TRBV7-2,TRBJ1-5,few,TGTGCCAGCAGGAGGGACCCCGGATCCAGCAGTCAGCCCCAGCATTTT,CASRRDPGSSSQPQHF
16,TRBD1,TRBV2,TRBJ2-7,NA,TGTGCCAGCAGTGCCCCGGGACAGGGGATCATATACGAGCAGTACTTC,CASSAPGQGIIYEQYF
16,TRBD1,TRBV6-2/TRBV6-3,TRBJ1-2,NA,TGTGCCAGCAGTCTTCGATTGACAGGGGCGAACTATGGCTACACCTTC,CASSLRLTGANYGYTF
17,NA,TRBV6-6,TRBJ2-7,many,TGTGCCAGCAGTTACCGCACCGGGGCCGGAGAGGCCTACGAGCAGTACTTC,CASSYRTGAGEAYEQYF
16,TRBD1,TRBV7-2,TRBJ1-2,many,TGTGCCAGCAGCTTAGGGGGACAGGGACTTAACTATGGCTACACCTTC,CASSLGGQGLNYGYTF
15,TRBD2,TRBV6-5,TRBJ2-5,NA,TGTGCCAGCAGTTACGCTAGCGGGGAACGGGAGACCCAGTACTTC,CASSYASGERETQYF
16,TRBD1,TRBV5-1,TRBJ2-3,NA,TGCGCCAGCAGCTTCCATTACGGGACAGGCGAAGATACGCAGTATTTT,CASSFHYGTGEDTQYF
14,TRBD1,TRBV19,TRBJ1-1,few,TGTGCCAGCACAGGGGGAATATTGAACACTGAAGCTTTCTTT,CASTGGILNTEAFF
13,NA,TRBV12-3/TRBV12-4,TRBJ2-5,many,TGTGCCAGCAGTTTTGCGAAGGTGGAGACCCAGTACTTC,CASSFAKVETQYF
17,TRBD1,TRBV3-1,TRBJ2-2,NA,TGTGCCAGCAGCCAAACGGGACAGTGGGCGAACACCGGGGAGCTGTTTTTT,CASSQTGQWANTGELFF
19,TRBD1,TRBV2,TRBJ2-2,few,TGTGCCAGCAGTGATCATCCGCTGGACAGGGGGCCGAGCACCGGGGAGCTGTTTTTT,CASSDHPLDRGPSTGELFF
17,NA,TRBV9,TRBJ2-6,NA,TGTGCCAGCAGCGTAGCATTGATGGTTACTGGGGCCAACGTCCTGACTTTC,CASSVALMVTGANVLTF
16,NA,TRBV11-3,TRBJ2-3,NA,TGTGCCAGCAGCCCAAGGGGGGACCAGCTTCCAGATACGCAGTATTTT,CASSPRGDQLPDTQYF
15,NA,TRBV12-3/TRBV12-4,TRBJ2-2,few,TGTGCCAGCAGATCCTCCGGGACACCCACCGGGGAGCTGTTTTTT,CASRSSGTPTGELFF
16,TRBD1,TRBV2,TRBJ2-3,few,TGTGCCAGCAGTCAGACAGGGGAAAGGATCGCAGATACGCAGTATTTT,CASSQTGERIADTQYF
15,TRBD1,TRBV28,TRBJ2-1,few,TGTGCCAGCAGTTTGGACAGGGCAGAACTCGATGAGCAGTTCTTC,CASSLDRAELDEQFF